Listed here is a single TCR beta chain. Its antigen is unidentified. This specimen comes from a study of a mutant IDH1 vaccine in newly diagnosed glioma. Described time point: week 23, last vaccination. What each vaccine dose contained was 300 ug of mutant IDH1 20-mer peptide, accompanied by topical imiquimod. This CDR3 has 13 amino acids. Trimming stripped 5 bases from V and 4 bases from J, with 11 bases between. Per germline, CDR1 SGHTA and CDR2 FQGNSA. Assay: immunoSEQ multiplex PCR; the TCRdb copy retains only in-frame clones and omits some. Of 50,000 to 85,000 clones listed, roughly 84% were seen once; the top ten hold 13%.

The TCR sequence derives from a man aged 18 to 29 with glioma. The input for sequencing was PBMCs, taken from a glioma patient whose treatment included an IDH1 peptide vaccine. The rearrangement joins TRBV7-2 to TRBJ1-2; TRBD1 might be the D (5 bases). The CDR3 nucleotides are TGTGCCAGCAGCACTAGACAGACCTATGGCTACACCTTC. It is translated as CASSTRQTYGYTF. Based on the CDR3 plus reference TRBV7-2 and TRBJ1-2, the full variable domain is GAGVSQSPSNKVTEKGKDVELRCDPISGHTALYWYRQSLGQGLEFLIYFQGNSAPDKSGLPSDRFSAERTGGSVSTLTIQRTQQEDSAVYLCASSTRQTYGYTFGSGTRLTVV.